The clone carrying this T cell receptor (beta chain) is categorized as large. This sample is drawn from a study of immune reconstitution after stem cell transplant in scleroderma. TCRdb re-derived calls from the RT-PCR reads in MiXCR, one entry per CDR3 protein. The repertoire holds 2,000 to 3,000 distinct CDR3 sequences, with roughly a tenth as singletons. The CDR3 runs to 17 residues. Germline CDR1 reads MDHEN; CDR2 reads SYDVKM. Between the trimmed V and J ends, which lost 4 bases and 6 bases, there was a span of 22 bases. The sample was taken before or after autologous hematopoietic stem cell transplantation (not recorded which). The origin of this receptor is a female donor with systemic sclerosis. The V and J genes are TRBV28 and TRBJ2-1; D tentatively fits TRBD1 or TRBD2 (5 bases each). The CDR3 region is CASSSPREGLPPNEQFF. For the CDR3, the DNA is TGTGCCAGCAGTTCCCCGCGTGAGGGGCTCCCCCCCAATGAGCAGTTCTTC.